This T cell receptor beta chain is drawn from a study of T cell responses to AZD1222 COVID-19 vaccine. Study-wide findings and caveats: Researchers took repertoire samples only after the peak T cell response had come.

About this clone itself: Its antigen is undetermined.

This CDR3 comprises 16 residues. Assay used: immunoSEQ multiplex PCR; TCRdb lists only in-frame clones, some missing. This sample yields roughly 130,000 clones, of which approximately 90% are seen a single time; roughly 1.5% belongs to the top ten. This specimen was peripheral blood, taken on day 0 of AZD1222 vaccination. This clonotype was obtained from an adult in good health. The rearrangement joins TRBV21-1 to TRBJ2-4; TRBD2 was called by the table and not checked on the DNA. TRBV21-1 is an annotated pseudogene. The CDR3 coding sequence is TGTGCCAGCAGCCCTAGGCAGGGACTAGCCAAAAACATTCAGTACTTC. Its protein product is CASSPRQGLAKNIQYF.